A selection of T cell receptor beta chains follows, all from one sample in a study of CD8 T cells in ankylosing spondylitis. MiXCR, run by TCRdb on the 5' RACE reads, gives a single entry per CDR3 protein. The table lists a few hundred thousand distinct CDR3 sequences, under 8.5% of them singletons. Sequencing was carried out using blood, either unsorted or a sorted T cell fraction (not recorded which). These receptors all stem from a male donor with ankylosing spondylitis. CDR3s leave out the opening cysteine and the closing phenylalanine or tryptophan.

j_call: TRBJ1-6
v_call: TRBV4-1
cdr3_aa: ASSQPGQGGSYNSPLH

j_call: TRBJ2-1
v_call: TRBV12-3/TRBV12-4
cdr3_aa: ASSLLAGANREQF

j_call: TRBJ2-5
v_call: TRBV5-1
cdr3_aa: ASRQREYQETQY

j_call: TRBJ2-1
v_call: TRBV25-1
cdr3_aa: ATSSYPRASGIPSHNEQF

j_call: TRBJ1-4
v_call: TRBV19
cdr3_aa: ASSISTNEKLF

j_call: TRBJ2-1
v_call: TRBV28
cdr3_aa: ASTQLAGGINEQF

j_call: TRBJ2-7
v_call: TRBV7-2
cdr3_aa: ASSLGDYTVEQY

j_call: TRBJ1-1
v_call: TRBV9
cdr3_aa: ASSVSGLANTEAF

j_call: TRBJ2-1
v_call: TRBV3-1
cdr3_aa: ASSPRGLKTRSYNEQF

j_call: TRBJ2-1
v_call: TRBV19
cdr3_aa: ASSIVEGAGNEQF

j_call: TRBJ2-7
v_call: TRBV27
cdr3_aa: ASSFGLDSYEQY

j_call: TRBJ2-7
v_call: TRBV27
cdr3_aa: ASSSGTGGVEQY

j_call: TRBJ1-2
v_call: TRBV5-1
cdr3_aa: ASSFGGAAGYT

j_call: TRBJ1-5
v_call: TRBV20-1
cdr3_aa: SARDRNQPQH

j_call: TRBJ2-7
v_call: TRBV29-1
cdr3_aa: SVFVYEQY

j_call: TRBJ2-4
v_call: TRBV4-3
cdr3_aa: ASSQVGTAKNIQY

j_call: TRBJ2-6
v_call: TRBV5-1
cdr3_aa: ASSFGFPSGANVLT

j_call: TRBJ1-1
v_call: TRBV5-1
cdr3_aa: ASSPLQGQDTEAF

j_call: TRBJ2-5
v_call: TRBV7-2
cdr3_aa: ASSQLQGGFETQY

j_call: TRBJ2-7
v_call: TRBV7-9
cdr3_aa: ASSLSGQGRPEQY

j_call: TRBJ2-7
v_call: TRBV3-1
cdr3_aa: ASSRPPRLAGEGYEQY

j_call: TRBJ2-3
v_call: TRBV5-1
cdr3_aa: ASSYQGDTQY

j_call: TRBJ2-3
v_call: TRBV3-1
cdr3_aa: ASSPEGGSGDTQY

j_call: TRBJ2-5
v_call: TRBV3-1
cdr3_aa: ASSRDTVRSTQY

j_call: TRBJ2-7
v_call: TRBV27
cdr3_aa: ASLPGLAGAGEQY

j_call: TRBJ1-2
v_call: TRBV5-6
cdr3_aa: ASSGDSWNGYT

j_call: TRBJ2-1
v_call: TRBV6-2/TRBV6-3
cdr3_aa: ASSYRTSGTYNEQF

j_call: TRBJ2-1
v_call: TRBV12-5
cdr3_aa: ASGQPGLANNEQF

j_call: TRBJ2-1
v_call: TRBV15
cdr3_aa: ATSAGSRGWEQF

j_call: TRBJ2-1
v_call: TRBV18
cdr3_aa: ASSPGLAGGNNEQF

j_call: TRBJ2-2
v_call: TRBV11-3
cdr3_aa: ASSHRTGRGELF